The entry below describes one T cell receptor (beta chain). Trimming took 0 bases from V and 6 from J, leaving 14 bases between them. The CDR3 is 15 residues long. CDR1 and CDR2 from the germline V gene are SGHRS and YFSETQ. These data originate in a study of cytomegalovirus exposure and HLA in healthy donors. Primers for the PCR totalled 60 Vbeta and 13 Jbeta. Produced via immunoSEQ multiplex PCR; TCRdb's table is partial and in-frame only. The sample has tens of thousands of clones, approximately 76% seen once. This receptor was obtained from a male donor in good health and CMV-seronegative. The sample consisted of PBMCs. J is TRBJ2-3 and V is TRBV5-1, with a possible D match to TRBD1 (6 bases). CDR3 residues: CASSLANRESDTQYF. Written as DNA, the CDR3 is TGCGCCAGCAGCTTGGCGAACAGGGAATCCGATACGCAGTATTTT. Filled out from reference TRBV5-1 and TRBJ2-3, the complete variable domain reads KAGVTQTPRYLIKTRGQQVTLSCSPISGHRSVSWYQQTPGQGLQFLFEYFSETQRNKGNFPGRFSGRQFSNSRSEMNVSTLELGDSALYLCASSLANRESDTQYFGPGTRLTVL.